The 26 T cell receptor beta chains listed next were all sequenced from one sample in a study of human T cells and chemical hapten exposure. Using its own MiXCR run on the RACE reads, TCRdb lists one record per CDR3 protein. The profile shows around 95,000 distinct CDR3 sequences, more than 10% of them singletons. Time point defined: pre-sensitization, week 0. Treatment reported: therapeutic diphenylcyclopropenone sensitization with weekly scalp DPC. The sequencing used whole blood, collected in connection with sensitization to the hapten diphenylcyclopropenone (DPC). Receptors originate from an older woman with alopecia areata. Some clones in this sample may be carry-over from other donors' samples.

This clonotype showed up just a few times. This chain links TRBV11-1 with TRBJ1-5, with D perhaps matching TRBD1 (5 bases). Germline V CDR1 and CDR2: SGHAT, FQDESV (reference sequence). The CDR3 covers 16 residues. Trimming removed 2 bases from V and 0 bases from J, with 11 bases in between. The CDR3: CASSLTGRGSNQPQHF. In nucleotides, the CDR3 is TGTGCCAGCAGCTTAACGGGGAGGGGTAGCAATCAGCCCCAGCATTTT.

This clonotype was recorded many times. The rearrangement uses TRBV21-1 and TRBJ2-5; the D call TRBD1 from the table was never checked on the DNA. TRBV21-1 is deemed a pseudogene. This CDR3 comprises 20 residues. In DNA form, the CDR3 reads TGTGCCAGCAGCAAAAATCGTTTCAGAAAAGCGCCCCGGTACCAAGAGACCCAGTACTTC. This codes for CASSKNRFRKAPRYQETQYF.

The chain links TRBV10-1 to TRBJ2-5; TRBD1 is a possible D gene (5 bases). Looked up from germline, CDR1 is WNHNN and CDR2 is SYGVQD (reference sequence). The CDR3 is 14 residues long. V lost 3 bases, J lost 2 bases, and 10 bases lay in between. The CDR3: CASSDPGMQETQYF. DNA for the CDR3: TGCGCCAGCAGTGACCCAGGGATGCAAGAGACCCAGTACTTC.

This clonotype came up many times. This sequence joins TRBV7-9 and TRBJ2-5, with 7 bases lining up with TRBD1. The CDR3 is 15 residues long. Germline CDR1 SEHNR, CDR2 FQNEAQ (reference sequence). Trimming removed 5 bases from V and 5 bases from J; junction bases left unmatched: 11. CDR3 amino acids: CASSPRQGSGETQYF. DNA of the CDR3: TGTGCCAGCAGCCCCCGACAGGGAAGTGGGGAGACCCAGTACTTC. The complete variable domain, with remaining parts taken from reference TRBV7-9 and TRBJ2-5, reads DTGVSQNPRHKITKRGQNVTFRCDPISEHNRLYWYRQTLGQGPEFLTYFQNEAQLEKSRLLSDRFSAERPKGSFSTLEIQRTEQGDSAMYLCASSPRQGSGETQYFGPGTRLLVL.

For this clonotype: A junction end diverges from the germline sequence, so it may reflect a read error. The rearrangement joins TRBV7-7 to TRBJ2-5; 8 bases align to TRBD2. Germline lookup yields CDR1 SSHAT and CDR2 FNYEAQ (reference sequence). CDR3 size: 14 residues. The CDR3 sequence: CASSLSGAAETQYF. Here the CDR3 DNA reads TGTGCTAGCAGCCTTAGCGGGGCCGCAGAGACCCAGTACTTC.

This clonotype was recorded at least ten times. The rearrangement uses TRBV11-2 and TRBJ2-2; D tentatively reads TRBD1 or TRBD2 (5 bases each). There are 15 residues in the CDR3. Germline V lookup: CDR1 SGHAT, CDR2 FQNNGV. The V end lost 1 base, the J end lost 6 bases, and 12 bases lay between the germline ends. As DNA, the CDR3 is TGTGCCAGCAGCTTAGTTTTGGGGGATTCCGGGGAGCTGTTTTTT. It yields the protein CASSLVLGDSGELFF.

This clonotype showed up many times. The chain joins TRBV29-1 to TRBJ1-3; no clear D gene. Germline CDR1 SQVTM, CDR2 ANQGSEA. Trimming shortened V by 3 bases and J by 0 bases, and 6 bases separated the two germline ends. CDR3 length equals 13 residues. Here the CDR3 DNA reads TGCAGCGTTGATGGCCTCTCTGGAAACACCATATATTTT. Translating gives CSVDGLSGNTIYF.

V is TRBV20-1 and J is TRBJ1-5; unclear D gene. The CDR3 has 14 amino acids. Germline V gene lookup returns CDR1 DFQATT and CDR2 SNEGSKA (reference sequence). V shed 3 bases and J shed 2 bases, with 11 bases lying between them. CDR3 residues: CSAREGGGNQPQHF. In nucleotides, the CDR3 is TGCAGTGCTAGGGAGGGCGGGGGCAATCAGCCCCAGCATTTT.

This clonotype was observed many times. The chain is built from TRBV11-2 and TRBJ2-3, with 7 bases that match TRBD2. In germline, CDR1 is SGHAT, CDR2 FQNNGV. V lost 8 bases, J lost 4 bases, and 15 bases stayed unmatched. The CDR3 has 16 amino acids. This CDR3 is CASQLGKRGPPDTQYF. CDR3 in DNA: TGTGCCAGCCAACTGGGGAAGCGGGGTCCCCCAGATACGCAGTATTTT.

At least ten counts were recorded for this clonotype. The gene calls are TRBV27 and TRBJ1-6; D uncertain. Germline values: CDR1 MNHEY, CDR2 SMNVEV (reference sequence). The CDR3 has 16 residues. V shed 3 bases and J shed 9 bases, with 18 bases lying between them. The CDR3 protein is CASSFGSTGLGSPLHF. In DNA, the CDR3 is TGTGCCAGCAGTTTCGGGTCCACGGGCCTGGGTTCACCCCTCCACTTT.

The chain employs TRBV30 and TRBJ2-1; D not resolved. Germline CDR1 and CDR2: GTSNPN and SVGIG (reference sequence). The CDR3 length is 10 residues. With 5 bases removed from V and 8 bases from J, the gap between germline ends came to 7 bases. In DNA form, the CDR3 reads TGTGCCTGGGGCCTTTATGAGCAGTTCTTC. Its protein is CAWGLYEQFF.

This clonotype was seen repeatedly, ten times or more. This chain uses TRBV12-3 or TRBV12-4 with TRBJ1-5; no firm D call. V lost 3 bases and J 3 bases, leaving 18 bases between the germline ends. CDR3 size: 17 residues. In nucleotides, the CDR3 is TGTGCCAGCAGTTTCGGAACACGTTACGCGGACAATCAGCCCCAGCATTTT. The encoded protein is CASSFGTRYADNQPQHF.

Ten or more counts support this clonotype. This chain links TRBV7-8 with TRBJ1-5; 10 bases align to TRBD1. V shed 5 bases and J 4 bases; nucleotides not matched to a gene: 5. Germline V gene sequence: CDR1 SGHVS, CDR2 FQNEAQ. This CDR3 contains 15 residues. CDR3 region: CASSRDRGWNQPQHF. The CDR3 region has the DNA TGTGCCAGCAGCCGGGACAGGGGATGGAATCAGCCCCAGCATTTT.

This clonotype showed up many times. The rearrangement joins TRBV6-5 to TRBJ1-2; D may be TRBD1 (6 bases). Per germline, CDR1 MNHEY and CDR2 SVGAGI. The ends were cut back, 8 bases at V and 4 bases at J, with 11 bases in the middle. The CDR3 loop spans 12 amino acids. The CDR3 loop is CASVGAGYGYTF. The CDR3 coding sequence is TGTGCCAGCGTGGGGGCAGGCTATGGCTACACCTTC.

About this clonotype itself: The junction shows a germline mismatch at one end, possibly a read error. The chain joins TRBV5-8 to TRBJ1-5; maybe TRBD1 (6 bases). The germline V gene has CDR1 SGHTS and CDR2 YDEGEE. This CDR3 has 15 residues. The CDR3 sequence: CASSLGGVLNQPPHF. The CDR3 DNA reads as TGTGCCAGCAGCTTAGGGGGGGTCCTCAATCAGCCCCCGCATTTT. Full variable domain (rest looked up from reference TRBV5-8 and TRBJ1-5): EAGVTQSPTHLIKTRGQQATLRCSPISGHTSVYWYQQALGLGLQFLLWYDEGEERNRGNFPPRFSGRQFPNYSSELNVNALELEDSALYLCASSLGGVLNQPPHFGDGTRLSIL.

This clonotype was picked up many times. The CDR3 region is CASSTLAGGNYNEQFF. The CDR3 DNA reads TGTGCCAGCAGCACACTAGCGGGGGGGAACTACAATGAGCAGTTCTTC. V is TRBV7-8 and J is TRBJ2-1; 13 bases align to TRBD2. The CDR3 runs to 16 residues. V lost 5 bases to trimming and J lost 3 bases; unmatched junction nucleotides: 4. Germline lookup yields CDR1 SGHVS and CDR2 FQNEAQ.

V and J are TRBV12-3 or TRBV12-4 and TRBJ1-5; TRBD1 matches at 7 bases. Germline trimming cut 5 bases from V and 2 bases from J; bases unmatched to any gene: 9. This CDR3 spans 16 amino acids. CDR3: CASSGPYGQGNQPQHF. In nucleotides, the CDR3 is TGTGCCAGCAGTGGACCCTACGGACAGGGCAATCAGCCCCAGCATTTT.

The chain recombines TRBV7-9 with TRBJ2-5; no firm D call. V was shortened by 5 bases and J by 0 bases, with 10 bases between the two germline ends. Germline V gene data show CDR1 as SEHNR and CDR2 as FQNEAQ (reference sequence). The CDR3 length is 14 residues. Written as DNA, the CDR3 is TGTGCCAGCAGCCGGGCAGCCAACCAAGAGACCCAGTACTTC. Amino acid sequence: CASSRAANQETQYF.

In this sample, this clonotype turned up many times. V gene TRBV7-9 combines with J gene TRBJ1-1; no reliable D call. The V gene's germline CDR1 is SEHNR and CDR2 FQNEAQ (reference sequence). The V and J ends lost 5 bases and 5 bases respectively, with 12 bases between them. This CDR3 comprises 13 residues. CDR3 residues: CASSAGPATEAFF. CDR3 nucleotide sequence: TGTGCCAGCAGCGCCGGCCCTGCGACTGAAGCTTTCTTT.

The J gene is TRBJ2-5, the V gene TRBV19; D gene ambiguous. This CDR3 has 14 amino acids. From germline, CDR1 is LNHDA and CDR2 SQIVND (reference sequence). Trimming left V 5 bases short and J 1 base short, with 11 bases between. For the CDR3, the DNA is TGTGCCAGTAGTCAAGGGAAACCCCAAGAGACCCAGTACTTC. It specifies CASSQGKPQETQYF.

The chain links TRBV20-1 to TRBJ2-7, with D hard to call. Germline V CDR1 and CDR2: DFQATT, SNEGSKA (reference sequence). Trimming cost V 0 bases and J 3 bases, with 12 bases left between them. This CDR3 contains 14 residues. CDR3 in amino acids: CSARDPTPFYEQYF. As DNA, the CDR3 is TGCAGTGCTAGAGATCCAACCCCTTTCTACGAGCAGTACTTC.

The chain combines TRBV7-8 with TRBJ1-5; D is ambiguous. From germline, CDR1 is SGHVS and CDR2 FQNEAQ. CDR3 length: 12 residues. V lost 2 bases to trimming and J lost 3 bases, with 2 bases between them. The CDR3 loop reads CASSLNNQPQHF. The CDR3 region has the DNA TGTGCCAGCAGCTTAAACAATCAGCCCCAGCATTTT.

This clonotype was counted a few times. The V call is TRBV3-1, the J call TRBJ1-5, with D unclear. Germline values: CDR1 LGHDT, CDR2 YNNKEL (reference sequence). The CDR3 runs 14 residues. The V gene lost 2 bases and the J gene lost 6 bases, with 11 bases spanning the gap. In DNA form, the CDR3 reads TGTGCCAGCAGCCAAAGGGAACGGGGTCAGCCCCAGCATTTT. This codes for CASSQRERGQPQHF.

This clonotype showed up just a few times. The chain recombines TRBV11-2 with TRBJ2-5; no reliable D call. The V and J ends lost 5 bases and 2 bases respectively, with 6 bases between them. The CDR3 contains 12 residues. The germline V gene has CDR1 SGHAT and CDR2 FQNNGV. In DNA, the CDR3 is TGTGCCAGCAGCCGAGATCAAGAGACCCAGTACTTC. Translated: CASSRDQETQYF.

CDR3 DNA sequence: TGTGCCAGCAGCTTATCTAGCGGCACAGATACGCAGTATTTT. It encodes CASSLSSGTDTQYF. The chain links TRBV7-2 to TRBJ2-3, with D tentatively TRBD2 (6 bases). Germline V gene lookup returns CDR1 SGHTA and CDR2 FQGNSA. Trimming shortened V by 2 bases and J by 1 base, and 7 bases separated the two germline ends. The CDR3 runs to 14 residues.

There are a few counts of this clonotype. The chain has TRBV14 and TRBJ1-1; TRBD1 is a possible D gene (6 bases). The ends were cut back, 2 bases at V and 4 bases at J, with 14 bases in the middle. Germline V gene sequence: CDR1 SGHDN, CDR2 FVKESK. The CDR3 is 15 residues long. This CDR3 is CASSQQYQGSTEAFF. CDR3 nucleotide sequence: TGTGCCAGCAGCCAACAATACCAGGGGAGCACTGAAGCTTTCTTT.